The 8 T cell receptor beta chains below come from one sample, sequenced in a study of vaccination and CD4 T cells after COVID-19. Treatment of the sample: roughly ten-day PBMC culture with coronavirus spike peptide pools or control peptides (ViraFEST assay). The Oncomine TCR Beta short-read assay was applied to DNA of cultured CD4+ T cells. Using its own MiXCR run on the PCR reads, TCRdb lists one record per CDR3 protein. The data contain around 9,600 distinct CDR3 sequences, 51% of them singletons. Their cognate antigens are unknown. Material: CD4+ T cells from blood, cultured in vitro. The receptors were gathered from a human donor who had recovered from COVID-19.

This clonotype was counted a few times. The genes are TRBV6-5 and TRBJ2-7, with a tentative D call TRBD2 (5 bases). Trimming took 4 bases from V and 1 from J, leaving 8 bases between them. Germline assignment: CDR1 MNHEY and CDR2 SVGAGI. The CDR3 runs 13 residues. The CDR3 DNA reads as TGTGCCAGCAGTTCTTGGGAGTCCTACGAGCAGTACTTC. As protein: CASSSWESYEQYF.

The rearrangement links TRBV15 to TRBJ2-5; 7 nucleotides match TRBD1. The V gene's germline CDR1 is LNHNV and CDR2 YYDKDF (reference sequence). With 1 base clipped from V and 1 base from J, the junction kept 3 bases outside the gene matches. The CDR3 length is 15 residues. The CDR3 sequence: CATSRGWDSQETQYF. The CDR3 bases are TGTGCCACCAGCAGAGGATGGGACAGCCAAGAGACCCAGTACTTC.

This clonotype was counted only a few times. The chain joins TRBV6-1 to TRBJ1-1; tentatively, D is TRBD1 (5 bases). Germline CDR1 reads MNHNS; CDR2 reads SASEGT. The CDR3 contains 13 residues. The V gene lost 8 bases and the J gene lost 1 base, with 11 bases spanning the gap. DNA of the CDR3: TGTGCCAGCTCGGGGCAGCCGAACACTGAAGCTTTCTTT. It yields the protein CASSGQPNTEAFF.

This chain connects TRBV7-2 to TRBJ2-7, with unresolved D. Trimming removed 2 bases at V and 3 bases at J, with 14 bases between. CDR3 length: 15 residues. In germline, CDR1 is SGHTA, CDR2 FQGNSA. The CDR3 region is CASSLRSTVNYEQYF. For the CDR3, the DNA is TGTGCCAGCAGCTTAAGATCTACGGTCAACTACGAGCAGTACTTC.

In this sample, this clonotype turned up a few times. The chain carries TRBV20-1 and TRBJ1-3, with D possibly being TRBD1 (6 bases). Deletions cut 5 bases from V and 0 bases from J, with 11 bases between. This CDR3 spans 14 amino acids. Germline CDR1 DFQATT, CDR2 SNEGSKA (reference sequence). DNA of the CDR3: TGCAGTGCTCTGGACAGATCCTCTGGAAACACCATATATTTT. Translation: CSALDRSSGNTIYF.

This chain joins TRBV7-2 and TRBJ2-5; 7 bases align to TRBD2. Germline CDR1 SGHTA, CDR2 FQGNSA. There are 14 residues in the CDR3. The junction had 11 bases not matched to a gene; V was cut back by 8 bases and J by 5 bases. DNA of the CDR3: TGTGCCAGCTGGGGGGGGACCTCGGGGGAGACCCAGTACTTC. Translating it yields CASWGGTSGETQYF.

This chain connects TRBV10-3 to TRBJ1-2, with D hard to call. CDR3 length equals 12 residues. CDR1 is ENHRY and CDR2 is SYGVKD in the germline V gene. Trimming removed 6 bases from V and 5 bases from J, with 10 bases in between. The CDR3 loop is CAISQNLYGYTF. CDR3 sequence (DNA): TGTGCCATCAGCCAGAACCTTTATGGCTACACCTTC.

This clonotype has more than one count but fewer than ten. The chain uses TRBV21-1 and TRBJ1-5; the table's D call of TRBD1 was not tested on the DNA. TRBV21-1 is given as a pseudogene. The CDR3 is 14 residues long. The chain's CDR3 is CASSKVFPGQPQHF. The CDR3 DNA follows: TGTGCCAGCAGCAAAGTGTTCCCCGGTCAGCCCCAGCATTTT.